This T cell receptor beta chain was sequenced for a study of siplizumab effects on memory and regulatory T cells. Study-wide findings and caveats: Fewer alloreactive sequences mapped to unstimulated CD4+ memory cells under siplizumab. Greater diversity than memory cells seemed evident in naive T cells, which also appeared to be major alloresponse contributors.

CDR1 is MGHDK and CDR2 is SYGVNS in the germline V gene. Between the trimmed V and J ends, which lost 5 bases and 6 bases, there was a span of 17 bases. This CDR3 is built from 14 residues. Worth noting for this clone: Its matching antigen is unknown.

Assays were performed on roughly 96,000 TCR templates per sample. Assay: immunoSEQ multiplex PCR; the TCRdb copy retains only in-frame clones and omits some. The repertoire holds over 60,000 clones, roughly nine tenths seen once, with roughly 29% in the top ten. The genes are TRBV25-1 and TRBJ2-7, with a tentative D call TRBD2 (6 bases). Sequenced material: CD8+ T cells sorted from blood. This clonotype was sampled from a human donor in good health. The CDR3 nucleotides are TGTGCCAGCAGTCTTGCATGGGGGGTTGTCGAGCAGTACTTC. This sequence encodes CASSLAWGVVEQYF.